A single T cell receptor (beta chain) is shown here with its context. This record comes from a study of blood T cell repertoires in COVID-19. The wider study: The origin of the acute and convalescent COVID-19 samples was the United States, Italy and Spain.

This table comes from immunoSEQ multiplex PCR, and its TCRdb copy is limited to in-frame clones, with some not included. The sample carries roughly 80,000 clones, around 89% recorded once. Per germline, CDR1 SQVTM and CDR2 ANQGSEA. The V end lost 7 bases, the J end lost 7 bases, and 19 bases lay between the germline ends. This CDR3 comprises 13 residues. Sequencing was done on a sample of peripheral blood. The source is an elderly woman with acute or convalescent COVID-19. This chain connects TRBV29-1 to TRBJ1-2; a possible D gene is TRBD1 (5 bases). The CDR3 is CSGRVGPSGGYTF. The DNA of the CDR3 is TGCAGCGGCAGGGTAGGGCCCTCTGGTGGCTACACCTTC.